This TCR beta chain was recovered during a study of T cell responses to AZD1222 COVID-19 vaccine. Study-wide background: Combined were second doses at about 4 or about 12 weeks.

Libraries were prepared by immunoSEQ multiplex PCR; TCRdb keeps only in-frame clonotypes and omits some of them. The data contain roughly 100,000 clones, approximately 91% of them singletons. As to this clone: Its antigen is as yet unknown.

Findings and limits, study-wide: In all cases, repertoires were sampled only after the peak T cell response. Unmutated variant regions are reportedly the target of nearly half of TCRs that are spike-specific. Spike-specific TCR breadth rose after two AZD1222 doses, and depth rose as well.

V lost 1 base and J lost 7, with 7 bases in between. The CDR3 runs 12 residues. From germline, CDR1 is LNHDA and CDR2 SQIVND (reference sequence). Sequenced material: peripheral blood, taken on day 0 of AZD1222 vaccination. V and J are TRBV19 and TRBJ1-1; D is unresolved. The sequence came from an adult in good health. The CDR3 loop reads CASSIGKGEAFF. In DNA, the CDR3 is TGTGCCAGTAGTATAGGGAAGGGTGAAGCTTTCTTT.